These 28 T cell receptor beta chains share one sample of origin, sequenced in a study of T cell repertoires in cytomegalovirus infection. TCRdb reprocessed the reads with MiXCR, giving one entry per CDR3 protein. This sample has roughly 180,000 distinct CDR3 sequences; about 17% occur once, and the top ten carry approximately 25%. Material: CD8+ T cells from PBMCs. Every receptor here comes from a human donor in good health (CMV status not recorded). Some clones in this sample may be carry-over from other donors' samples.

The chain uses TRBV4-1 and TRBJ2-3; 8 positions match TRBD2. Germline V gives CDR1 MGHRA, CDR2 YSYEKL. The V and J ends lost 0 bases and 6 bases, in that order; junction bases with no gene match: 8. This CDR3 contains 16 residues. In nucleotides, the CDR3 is TGCGCCAGCAGCCAAGAAGGCAGCGGGGGTGACGATACGCAGTATTTT. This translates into CASSQEGSGGDDTQYF.

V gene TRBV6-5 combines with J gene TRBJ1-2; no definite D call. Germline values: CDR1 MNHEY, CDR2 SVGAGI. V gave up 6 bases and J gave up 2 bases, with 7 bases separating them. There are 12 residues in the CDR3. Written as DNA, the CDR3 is TGTGCCAGCAGCCCCAAGAACTATGGCTACACCTTC. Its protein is CASSPKNYGYTF.

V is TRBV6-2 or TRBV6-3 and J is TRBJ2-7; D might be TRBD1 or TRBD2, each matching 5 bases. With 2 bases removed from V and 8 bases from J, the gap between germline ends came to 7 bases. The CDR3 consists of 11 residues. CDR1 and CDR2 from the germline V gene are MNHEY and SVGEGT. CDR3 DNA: TGTGCCAGCAGTTACGAGGGACAGCAGTACTTC. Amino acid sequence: CASSYEGQQYF.

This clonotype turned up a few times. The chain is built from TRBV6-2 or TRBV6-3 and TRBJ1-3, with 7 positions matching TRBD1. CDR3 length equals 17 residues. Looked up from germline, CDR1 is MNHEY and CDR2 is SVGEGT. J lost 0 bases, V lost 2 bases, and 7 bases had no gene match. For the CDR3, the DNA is TGTGCCAGCAGTTACCGAGGGGGCACGGCCTCTGGAAACACCATATATTTT. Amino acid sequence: CASSYRGGTASGNTIYF.

In DNA, the CDR3 is TGCGCCAGCAGCCGGGAACGGGGGAGTTCCACTGAAGCTTTCTTT. Translating gives CASSRERGSSTEAFF. The chain uses TRBV4-1 and TRBJ1-1; TRBD1 is a possible D gene (5 bases). This CDR3 region has 15 residues. V dropped 4 bases and J dropped 4 bases, with 16 bases sitting between them. In germline, CDR1 is MGHRA, CDR2 YSYEKL.

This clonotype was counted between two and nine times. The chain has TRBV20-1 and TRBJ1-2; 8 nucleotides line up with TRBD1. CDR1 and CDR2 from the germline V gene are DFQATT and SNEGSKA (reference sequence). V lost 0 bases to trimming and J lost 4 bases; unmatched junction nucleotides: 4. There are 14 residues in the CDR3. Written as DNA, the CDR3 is TGCAGTGCTAGAGATGGACAGGGCGGCTATGGCTACACCTTC. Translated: CSARDGQGGYGYTF.

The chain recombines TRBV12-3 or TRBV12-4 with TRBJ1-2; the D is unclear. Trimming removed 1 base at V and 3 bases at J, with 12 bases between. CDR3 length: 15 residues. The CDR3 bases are TGTGCCAGCAGTTTAGGGGTCTCGGAGGACTATGGCTACACCTTC. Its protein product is CASSLGVSEDYGYTF.

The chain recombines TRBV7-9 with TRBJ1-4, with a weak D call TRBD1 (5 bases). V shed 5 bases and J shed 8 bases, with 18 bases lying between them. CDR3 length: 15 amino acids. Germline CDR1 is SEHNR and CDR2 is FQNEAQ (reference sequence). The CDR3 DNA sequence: TGTGCCAGCAGCGCGATCCAACCGGGACGAGAAAAACTGTTTTTT. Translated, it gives CASSAIQPGREKLFF.

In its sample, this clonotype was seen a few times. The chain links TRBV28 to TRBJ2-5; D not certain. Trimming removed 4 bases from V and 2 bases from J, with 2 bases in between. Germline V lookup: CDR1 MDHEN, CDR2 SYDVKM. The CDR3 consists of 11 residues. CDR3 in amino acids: CASSWQETQYF. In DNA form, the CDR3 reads TGTGCCAGCAGTTGGCAAGAGACCCAGTACTTC.

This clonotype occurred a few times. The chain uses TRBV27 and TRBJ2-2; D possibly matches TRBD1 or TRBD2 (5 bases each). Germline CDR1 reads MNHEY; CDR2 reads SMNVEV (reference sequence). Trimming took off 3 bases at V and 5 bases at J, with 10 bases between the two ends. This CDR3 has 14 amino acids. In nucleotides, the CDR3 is TGTGCCAGCAGTTTTAGAGGGGCAACCGGGGAGCTGTTTTTT. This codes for CASSFRGATGELFF.

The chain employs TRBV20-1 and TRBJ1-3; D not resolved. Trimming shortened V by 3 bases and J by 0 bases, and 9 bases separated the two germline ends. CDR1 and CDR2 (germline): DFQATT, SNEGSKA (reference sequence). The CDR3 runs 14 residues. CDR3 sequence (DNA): TGCAGTGCTAGGGCAGGCAGCTCTGGAAACACCATATATTTT. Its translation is CSARAGSSGNTIYF.

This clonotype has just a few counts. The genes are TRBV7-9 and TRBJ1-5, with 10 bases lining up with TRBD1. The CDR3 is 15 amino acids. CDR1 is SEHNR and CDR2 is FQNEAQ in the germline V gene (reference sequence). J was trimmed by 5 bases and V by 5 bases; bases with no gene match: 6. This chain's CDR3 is CASSQTGGADQPQHF. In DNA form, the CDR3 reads TGTGCCAGCAGCCAGACAGGGGGCGCTGATCAGCCCCAGCATTTT.

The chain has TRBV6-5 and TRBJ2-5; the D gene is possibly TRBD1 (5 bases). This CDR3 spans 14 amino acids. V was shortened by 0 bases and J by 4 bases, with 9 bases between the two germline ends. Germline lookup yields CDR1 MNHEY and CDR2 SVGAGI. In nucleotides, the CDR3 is TGTGCCAGCAGTTACTCGCAGGGTCGAGAGACCCAGTACTTC. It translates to CASSYSQGRETQYF.

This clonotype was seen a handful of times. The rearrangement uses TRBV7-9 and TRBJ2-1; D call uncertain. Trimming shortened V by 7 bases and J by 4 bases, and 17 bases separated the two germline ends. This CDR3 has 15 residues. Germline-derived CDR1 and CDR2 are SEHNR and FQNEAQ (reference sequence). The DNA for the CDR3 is TGTGCCAGCAAGGGCGACCCCAAGGCTTACAATGAGCAGTTCTTC. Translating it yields CASKGDPKAYNEQFF.

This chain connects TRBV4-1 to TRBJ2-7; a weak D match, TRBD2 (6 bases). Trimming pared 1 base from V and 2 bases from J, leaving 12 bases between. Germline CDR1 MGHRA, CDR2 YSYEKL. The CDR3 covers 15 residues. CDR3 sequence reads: CASSQGTGETYEQYF. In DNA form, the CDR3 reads TGCGCCAGCAGCCAAGGGACGGGAGAAACCTACGAGCAGTACTTC.

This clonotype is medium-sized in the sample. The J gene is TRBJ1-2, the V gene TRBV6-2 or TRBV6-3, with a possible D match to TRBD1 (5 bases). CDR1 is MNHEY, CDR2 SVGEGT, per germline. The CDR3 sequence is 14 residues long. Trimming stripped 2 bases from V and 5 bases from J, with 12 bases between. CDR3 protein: CASSYQGLQYGYTF. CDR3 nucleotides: TGTGCCAGCAGTTACCAGGGACTGCAATATGGCTACACCTTC.

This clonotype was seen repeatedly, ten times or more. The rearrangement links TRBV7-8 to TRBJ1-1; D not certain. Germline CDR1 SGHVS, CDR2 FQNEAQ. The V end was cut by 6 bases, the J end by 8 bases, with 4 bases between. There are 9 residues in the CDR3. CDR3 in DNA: TGTGCCAGCAGTCCCGAAGCTTTCTTT. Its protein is CASSPEAFF.

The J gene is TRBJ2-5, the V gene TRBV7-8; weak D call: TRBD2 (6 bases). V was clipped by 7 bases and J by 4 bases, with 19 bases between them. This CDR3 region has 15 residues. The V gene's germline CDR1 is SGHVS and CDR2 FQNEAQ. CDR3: CASNVRGGAGETQYF. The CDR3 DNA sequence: TGTGCCAGCAATGTTCGGGGCGGGGCCGGAGAGACCCAGTACTTC.

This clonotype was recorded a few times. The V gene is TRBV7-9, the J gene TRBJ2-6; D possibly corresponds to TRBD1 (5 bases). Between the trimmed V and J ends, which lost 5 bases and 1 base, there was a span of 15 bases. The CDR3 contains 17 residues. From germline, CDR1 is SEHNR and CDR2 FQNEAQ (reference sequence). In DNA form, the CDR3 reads TGTGCCAGCAGCCCTTGGCCCCAGGGATCTGGGGCCAACGTCCTGACTTTC. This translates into CASSPWPQGSGANVLTF.

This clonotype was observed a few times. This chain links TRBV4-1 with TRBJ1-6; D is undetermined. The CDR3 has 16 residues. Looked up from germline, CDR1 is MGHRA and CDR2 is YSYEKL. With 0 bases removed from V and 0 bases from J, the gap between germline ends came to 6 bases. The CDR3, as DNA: TGCGCCAGCAGCCAAGAACAAAGCTCCTATAATTCACCCCTCCACTTT. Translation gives CASSQEQSSYNSPLHF.

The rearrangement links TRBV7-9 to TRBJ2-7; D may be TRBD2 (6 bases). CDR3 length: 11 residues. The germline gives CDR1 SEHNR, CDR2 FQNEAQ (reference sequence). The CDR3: CVVEGTYEQYF. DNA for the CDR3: TGTGTCGTGGAGGGGACCTACGAGCAGTACTTC.

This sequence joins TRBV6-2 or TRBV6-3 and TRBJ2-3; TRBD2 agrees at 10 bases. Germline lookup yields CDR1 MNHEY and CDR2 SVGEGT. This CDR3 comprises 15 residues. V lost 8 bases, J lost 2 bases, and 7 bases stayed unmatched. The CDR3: CASRTSGRVTDTQYF. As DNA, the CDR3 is TGTGCCAGCCGGACTAGCGGACGAGTCACAGATACGCAGTATTTT.

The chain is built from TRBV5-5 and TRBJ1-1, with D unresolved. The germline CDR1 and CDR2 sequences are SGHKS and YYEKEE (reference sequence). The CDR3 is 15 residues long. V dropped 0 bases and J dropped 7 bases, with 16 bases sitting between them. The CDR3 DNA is TGTGCCAGCAGCTTGGTGGCAGTTAGATCGGTTGAAGCTTTCTTT. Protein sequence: CASSLVAVRSVEAFF.

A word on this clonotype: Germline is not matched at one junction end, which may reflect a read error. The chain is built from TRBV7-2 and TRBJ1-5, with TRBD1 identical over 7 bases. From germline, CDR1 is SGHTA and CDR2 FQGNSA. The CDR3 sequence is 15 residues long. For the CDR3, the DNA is TGTGCCAGCAGCTTAGGACGACAGGCGGGACAGCCCCAGCAGTTT. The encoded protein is CASSLGRQAGQPQQF.

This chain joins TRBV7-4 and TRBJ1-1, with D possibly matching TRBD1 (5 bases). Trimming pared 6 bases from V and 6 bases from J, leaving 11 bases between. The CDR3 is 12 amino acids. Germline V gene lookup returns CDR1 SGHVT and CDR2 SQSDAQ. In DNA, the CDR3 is TGTGCCAGCAGTCTAAGGGGCGCTGAAGCTTTCTTT. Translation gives CASSLRGAEAFF.

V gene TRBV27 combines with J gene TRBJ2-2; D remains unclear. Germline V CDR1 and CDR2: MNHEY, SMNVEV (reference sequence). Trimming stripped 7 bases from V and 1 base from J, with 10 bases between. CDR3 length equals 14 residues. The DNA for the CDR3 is TGTGCCAGCACCCCGGGCCTGAACACCGGGGAGCTGTTTTTT. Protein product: CASTPGLNTGELFF.

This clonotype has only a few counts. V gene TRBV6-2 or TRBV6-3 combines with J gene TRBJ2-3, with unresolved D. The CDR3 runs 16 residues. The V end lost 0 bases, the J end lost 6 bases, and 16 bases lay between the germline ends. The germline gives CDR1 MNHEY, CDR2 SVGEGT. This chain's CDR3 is CASSYSISEGSDTQYF. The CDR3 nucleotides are TGTGCCAGCAGTTACTCGATTTCAGAAGGGTCGGATACGCAGTATTTT.

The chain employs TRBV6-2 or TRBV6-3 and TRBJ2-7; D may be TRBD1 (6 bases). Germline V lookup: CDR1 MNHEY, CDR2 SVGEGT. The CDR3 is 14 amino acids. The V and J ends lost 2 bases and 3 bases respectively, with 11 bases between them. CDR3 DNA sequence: TGTGCCAGCAGTTACGCCCAACAGGGCTACGAGCAGTACTTC. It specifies CASSYAQQGYEQYF.